What follows are 9 T cell receptor beta chains derived from one specimen sequenced in a study of blood T cell repertoires in COVID-19 (dated by TCRdb to between 2020 and 2021). The library came from the immunoSEQ multiplex PCR assay. The source is immuneACCESS, and TCRdb retained only in-frame sequences with V and J called. Part of the clones is not carried over; for the studies checked, unresolved V genes explain less than half of this, and the remainder is unexplained. The sample table records fewer than 6,500 clones; about four fifths of these occur just once. Over 9.5% of the sample lies in the top ten. Sequenced: peripheral blood. The source is a human donor in a cohort sampled during active COVID-19.

The chain combines TRBV9 with TRBJ2-7, with 8 nucleotides matching TRBD2. The CDR3 totals 13 residues. Looked up from germline, CDR1 is SGDLS and CDR2 is YYNGEE. Trimming cost V 0 bases and J 6 bases; bases outside gene matches: 2. CDR3 sequence (DNA): TGTGCCAGCAGCGTAGCTACTAGCGGCGAGCAGTACTTC. Amino acid sequence: CASSVATSGEQYF.

The chain links TRBV7-9 to TRBJ2-1, with TRBD2 as a possible D gene (5 bases). The CDR3 is 17 amino acids. Trimming took off 5 bases at V and 0 bases at J, with 17 bases between the two ends. The germline gives CDR1 SEHNR, CDR2 FQNEAQ (reference sequence). The CDR3 DNA is TGTGCCAGCAGCCCCCCCCGACGGGAAAGCTCCTACAATGAGCAGTTCTTC. It translates to CASSPPRRESSYNEQFF.

The V and J genes are TRBV7-9 and TRBJ1-4, with D possibly matching TRBD1 (5 bases). CDR1 and CDR2 from the germline V gene are SEHNR and FQNEAQ (reference sequence). The CDR3 is 18 amino acids. V lost 1 base to trimming and J lost 8 bases, with 23 bases between them. The CDR3 is CASSLGSYRSSSKEKLFF. CDR3 sequence (DNA): TGTGCCAGCAGCTTAGGGTCATACAGGTCCTCCTCGAAGGAAAAACTGTTTTTT.

This chain joins TRBV6-4 and TRBJ2-1; TRBD2 matches at 12 bases. Trimming at V came to 5 bases and at J to 5 bases, leaving 4 bases not matched to a gene. CDR3 length equals 15 residues. CDR1 is MRHNA and CDR2 is SNTAGT in the germline V gene. The CDR3 loop is CASSRLAGDNNEQFF. DNA of the CDR3: TGTGCCAGCAGTAGACTAGCGGGAGATAACAATGAGCAGTTCTTC.

The chain links TRBV19 to TRBJ2-5; TRBD2 is a possible D gene (7 bases). Germline CDR1 and CDR2: LNHDA and SQIVND (reference sequence). The CDR3 loop spans 15 amino acids. V dropped 0 bases and J dropped 4 bases, with 12 bases sitting between them. The CDR3 DNA is TGTGCCAGTAGTATAGACGGGGGGCGCGCAGAGACCCAGTACTTC. Translating it yields CASSIDGGRAETQYF. The complete variable domain, with remaining parts taken from reference TRBV19 and TRBJ2-5, reads DGGITQSPKYLFRKEGQNVTLSCEQNLNHDAMYWYRQDPGQGLRLIYYSQIVNDFQKGDIAEGYSVSREKKESFPLTVTSAQKNPTAFYLCASSIDGGRAETQYFGPGTRLLVL.

The chain couples TRBV10-3 to TRBJ1-1; 9 bases map to TRBD1. Germline loops: CDR1 ENHRY, CDR2 SYGVKD. With V trimmed by 6 bases and J by 0 bases, 8 bases remained unmatched. This CDR3 contains 16 residues. The CDR3 DNA is TGTGCCATCAGGGATAGGGACAGGGATTTGAACACTGAAGCTTTCTTT. Its translation is CAIRDRDRDLNTEAFF.

This clone was observed a handful of times. The chain recombines TRBV11-2 with TRBJ2-6, with TRBD2 identical over 7 bases. This CDR3 is 18 amino acids long. Germline-derived CDR1 and CDR2 are SGHAT and FQNNGV. The V gene end was trimmed by 3 bases and the J gene end by 0 bases; junction bases not matched to a gene: 8. The CDR3 coding sequence is TGTGCCAGCAGCTTCCCCGCTAGCGGCCGCTCTGGGGCCAACGTCCTGACTTTC. Translated: CASSFPASGRSGANVLTF.

The chain has TRBV6-5 and TRBJ1-1; no clear D. This CDR3 is built from 14 residues. Germline lookup yields CDR1 MNHEY and CDR2 SVGAGI. V gave up 2 bases and J gave up 5 bases, with 12 bases separating them. In DNA form, the CDR3 reads TGTGCCAGCAGTTACGAGAAGGCGGGTACTGAAGCTTTCTTT. Translation: CASSYEKAGTEAFF.

The chain has TRBV30 and TRBJ2-2; D unclear. The germline gives CDR1 GTSNPN, CDR2 SVGIG (reference sequence). The V end lost 2 bases, the J end lost 3 bases, and 19 bases lay between the germline ends. The CDR3 is 17 amino acids. The CDR3 loop reads CAWSPLNRRRDTGELFF. The CDR3 DNA is TGTGCCTGGAGTCCATTGAACCGGCGTCGGGACACCGGGGAGCTGTTTTTT.